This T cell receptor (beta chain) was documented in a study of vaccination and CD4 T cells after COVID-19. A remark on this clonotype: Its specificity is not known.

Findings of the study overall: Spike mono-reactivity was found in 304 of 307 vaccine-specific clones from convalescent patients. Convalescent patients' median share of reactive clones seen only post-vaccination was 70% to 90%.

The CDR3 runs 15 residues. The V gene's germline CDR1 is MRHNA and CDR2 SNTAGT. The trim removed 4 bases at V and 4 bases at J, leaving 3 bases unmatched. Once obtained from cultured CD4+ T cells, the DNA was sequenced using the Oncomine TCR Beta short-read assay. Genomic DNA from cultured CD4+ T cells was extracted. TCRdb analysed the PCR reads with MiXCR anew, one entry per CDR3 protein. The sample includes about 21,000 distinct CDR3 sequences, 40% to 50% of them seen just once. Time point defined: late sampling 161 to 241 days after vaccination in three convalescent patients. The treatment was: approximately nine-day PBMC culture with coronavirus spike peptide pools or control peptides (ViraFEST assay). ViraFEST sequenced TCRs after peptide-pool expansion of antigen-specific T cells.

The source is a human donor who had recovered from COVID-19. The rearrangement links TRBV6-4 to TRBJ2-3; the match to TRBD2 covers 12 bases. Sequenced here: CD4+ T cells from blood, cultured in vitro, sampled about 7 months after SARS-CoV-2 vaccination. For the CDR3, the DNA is TGTGCCAGCAGTGCTGGACTAGCGGGATCAGATACGCAGTATTTT. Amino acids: CASSAGLAGSDTQYF.